This T cell receptor (beta chain) was profiled in a study of post-analysis software for immune sequencing data. The overall study: Patients had relapsing-remitting, secondary progressive or progressive-relapsing multiple sclerosis; some lacked subtype.

Comments on this clonotype: The target antigen is unknown.

Included in the TCR beta cDNA libraries were unique molecular identifiers. T cells, roughly 1 to 10 million of them, yielded about half a million cDNA molecules. TCRdb passed the PCR reads through MiXCR, listing each CDR3 protein once. The data hold more than 450,000 distinct CDR3 sequences, with 44% observed a single time. The CDR3 is 11 residues long. Trimming removed 3 bases from V and 10 bases from J, with 9 bases in between. Study-level results: Normalized Chao1 diversity was significantly lower in multiple sclerosis patients than in controls. Samples made in the same batch grouped tightly together by F measure. A few TRBV segments occurring more often in patients than controls included TRBV5-6, TRBV5-1 and TRBV20-1.

Material: blood. The origin of this receptor is a girl between 10 and 17 years old with multiple sclerosis. The chain couples TRBV12-3 or TRBV12-4 to TRBJ1-1, with D hard to call. The CDR3 sequence: CASSFSTGAFF. The DNA for the CDR3 is TGTGCCAGCAGTTTTTCAACGGGAGCTTTCTTT.